This TCR beta chain was sequenced for a study of blood T cell repertoires in COVID-19. Background on the study: The study drew acute and convalescent COVID-19 samples from the United States, Italy and Spain. PBMCs, B-cell-depleted T cells, or T cells provided the cDNA or gDNA that made up the material.

Original processing notes: Counts of nucleated cells, estimated from reference gene primer amplification, were obtained. Here immunoSEQ multiplex PCR was the method, and the copy in TCRdb shows in-frame clones only, minus some. D and trimming were read from the DNA, whereas the V and J calls and clone size are those reported in that table. This table holds about 26,000 clones, 80% to 95% found once. The CDR3 has 14 residues. The trim removed 11 bases at V and 5 bases at J, leaving 6 bases unmatched. Germline V gene lookup returns CDR1 SNHLY and CDR2 FYNNEI. This chain uses TRBV2 with TRBJ1-6; 10 bases map to TRBD1. Material for sequencing was peripheral blood. The receptor's source is a human donor in a cohort sampled during active COVID-19. The DNA for the CDR3 is TGTGCCCAACGACAGGGGGCCGATAATTCACCCCTCCACTTT. Translated, it gives CAQRQGADNSPLHF.